The next 27 T cell receptor beta chains were all read from a single sample in a study of shared clonotypes between healthy human individuals. Assay used: immunoSEQ multiplex PCR; TCRdb lists only in-frame clones, some missing. This table holds 2 million to 2.5 million clones, under 95% found once. The source material was naive CD4+ T cells from PBMCs. Subset reported: CD45RA+ positively selected. All receptors derive from a young man in good health. Some clones in this sample may be carry-over from other donors' samples.

J is TRBJ2-7 and V is TRBV28; D remains ambiguous. The germline V and J ends were trimmed by 7 bases and 3 bases, with 10 bases remaining between them. The CDR3 has 12 amino acids. The germline gives CDR1 MDHEN, CDR2 SYDVKM. The CDR3 reads CASTNLLYEQYF. In DNA, the CDR3 is TGTGCCAGCACCAATCTACTCTACGAGCAGTACTTC.

The gene calls are TRBV7-2 and TRBJ1-5, with D uncertain. Germline lookup yields CDR1 SGHTA and CDR2 FQGNSA. The ends were cut back, 2 bases at V and 2 bases at J, with 10 bases in the middle. The CDR3 loop spans 15 amino acids. The CDR3 DNA sequence: TGTGCCAGCAGCTTACTGGTGTTTGGCAATCAGCCCCAGCATTTT. Translated, it gives CASSLLVFGNQPQHF.

This chain joins TRBV11-3 and TRBJ2-5, with 7 bases matching TRBD1. This CDR3 comprises 15 residues. Germline trimming cut 4 bases from V and 4 bases from J; bases unmatched to any gene: 9. The germline V gene encodes CDR1 SGHNT and CDR2 YENEEA. The CDR3 is CASSSGTAFGETQYF. CDR3 coding DNA: TGTGCCAGCAGCTCAGGGACAGCCTTTGGAGAGACCCAGTACTTC.

The chain couples TRBV5-1 to TRBJ1-1; the D gene is possibly TRBD1 (6 bases). The CDR3 extends over 18 amino acids. Germline V gene sequence: CDR1 SGHRS, CDR2 YFSETQ. Trimming pared 1 base from V and 1 base from J, leaving 20 bases between. CDR3 in amino acids: CASSLSPRGGRGNTEAFF. As DNA, the CDR3 is TGCGCCAGCAGCTTGTCCCCTAGGGGGGGGCGAGGGAACACTGAAGCTTTCTTT.

In this sample, this clone turned up once. CDR3: CASSLLAGKTGELFF. The CDR3 coding sequence is TGTGCCAGCAGCCTTTTAGCGGGTAAAACCGGGGAGCTGTTTTTT. The chain joins TRBV5-4 to TRBJ2-2; 7 bases line up with TRBD2. The CDR3 runs to 15 residues. The V and J ends lost 4 bases and 5 bases, in that order; junction bases with no gene match: 8. CDR1 and CDR2 (germline): SGHNT, YYREEE (reference sequence).

The chain employs TRBV2 and TRBJ1-1; 7 positions agree with TRBD1. The CDR3 has 14 residues. The germline V gene has CDR1 SNHLY and CDR2 FYNNEI. Germline trimming cut 11 bases from V and 4 bases from J; bases unmatched to any gene: 13. CDR3 in amino acids: CAGQTGNRGTEAFF. CDR3 coding DNA: TGTGCCGGACAGACAGGGAATCGTGGCACTGAAGCTTTCTTT.

This sequence joins TRBV28 and TRBJ2-3, with 11 nucleotides matching TRBD2. The junction had 3 bases not matched to a gene; V was cut back by 4 bases and J by 0 bases. CDR1 MDHEN and CDR2 SYDVKM come from the germline V gene. CDR3 length equals 16 residues. CDR3 DNA: TGTGCCAGCAGTTGGGGACTAGCGGCTAGCACAGATACGCAGTATTTT. It specifies CASSWGLAASTDTQYF. The variable domain in full, completed from reference TRBV28 and TRBJ2-3, reads DVKVTQSSRYLVKRTGEKVFLECVQDMDHENMFWYRQDPGLGLRLIYFSYDVKMKEKGDIPEGYSVSREKKERFSLILESASTNQTSMYLCASSWGLAASTDTQYFGPGTRLTVL.

The sample holds one count of this clone. The gene calls are TRBV5-3 and TRBJ1-4; no clear D. TRBV5-3 is an ORF for which the function is uncertain. Trimming pared 7 bases from V and 7 bases from J, leaving 8 bases between. The CDR3 is 11 amino acids. CDR3 sequence reads: CARWEGEKLFF. DNA of the CDR3: TGTGCCAGATGGGAGGGTGAAAAACTGTTTTTT.

The chain recombines TRBV7-9 with TRBJ2-1; 11 nucleotides align to TRBD2. V trimming: 11 bases; J trimming: 5 bases; junction bases outside the gene matches: 8. Germline CDR1 reads SEHNR; CDR2 reads FQNEAQ (reference sequence). This CDR3 is built from 14 residues. The DNA of the CDR3 is TGTGCCGTACCGATTAGCGGGAGGGACAATGAGCAGTTCTTC. The encoded protein is CAVPISGRDNEQFF.

The V gene is TRBV6-5, the J gene TRBJ2-5; TRBD2 agrees at 10 bases. CDR1 is MNHEY and CDR2 is SVGAGI in the germline V gene. Trimming took 4 bases from V and 2 from J; bases not matched to a gene: 1. The CDR3 has 14 amino acids. The CDR3 DNA reads as TGTGCCAGCAGTTGGACTAGCGGACAAGAGACCCAGTACTTC. This encodes CASSWTSGQETQYF.

The CDR3 nucleotides read TGTGCCAGCAGCTTAGGAGGCGGGAGGAAAAGGTACGAGCAGTACTTC. Protein product: CASSLGGGRKRYEQYF. V is TRBV7-2 and J is TRBJ2-7; TRBD2 agrees at 8 bases. The CDR3 runs to 16 residues. Germline V gene sequence: CDR1 SGHTA, CDR2 FQGNSA. J gave up 4 bases and V 1 base, and 9 bases lay outside the gene matches.

The gene calls are TRBV19 and TRBJ1-5; no definite D call. This CDR3 has 14 residues. Germline values: CDR1 LNHDA, CDR2 SQIVND (reference sequence). V lost 0 bases and J lost 3, with 6 bases in between. CDR3 bases: TGTGCCAGTAGTATAGACCGGTTCAATCAGCCCCAGCATTTT. Residues: CASSIDRFNQPQHF.

This chain joins TRBV28 and TRBJ2-7; no clear D gene. The CDR3 covers 15 residues. Germline values: CDR1 MDHEN, CDR2 SYDVKM. V was cut by 5 bases and J by 2 bases, with 16 bases left in between. CDR3 loop: CASSLTRGTAYEQYF. Written as DNA, the CDR3 is TGTGCCAGCAGTCTAACTCGTGGCACCGCCTACGAGCAGTACTTC.

Written as DNA, the CDR3 is TGTGCCAGCAGCCTCGGGACTAGCGGGAGCTCCGAGCAGTACTTC. Its protein product is CASSLGTSGSSEQYF. The chain combines TRBV2 with TRBJ2-7, with TRBD2 matching 14 bases. With 6 bases clipped from V and 6 bases from J, the junction kept 7 bases outside the gene matches. CDR1 is SNHLY, CDR2 FYNNEI, per germline. The CDR3 runs to 15 residues.

The chain carries TRBV27 and TRBJ2-7; weak D call: TRBD1 (6 bases). There are 16 residues in the CDR3. The V and J ends lost 3 bases and 6 bases respectively, with 21 bases between them. Per germline, CDR1 MNHEY and CDR2 SMNVEV (reference sequence). The CDR3 region is CASSFRGNVGVGEQYF. CDR3 DNA sequence: TGTGCCAGCAGTTTCAGGGGCAATGTGGGGGTGGGCGAGCAGTACTTC.

The V call is TRBV5-1, the J call TRBJ1-4, with D possibly being TRBD1 (6 bases). CDR1 and CDR2 (germline): SGHRS, YFSETQ. Between the trimmed V and J ends, which lost 0 bases and 8 bases, there was a span of 14 bases. This CDR3 region has 15 residues. CDR3 region: CASSLVARGGEKLFF. DNA of the CDR3: TGCGCCAGCAGCTTGGTGGCGAGAGGGGGGGAAAAACTGTTTTTT.

This chain connects TRBV18 to TRBJ2-2, with D maybe TRBD1 (6 bases). Trimming took 3 bases from V and 1 from J, leaving 15 bases between them. The CDR3 consists of 17 residues. CDR1 and CDR2 (germline): KGHSH, LQKENI. The CDR3 protein is CASSPLSGHLNTGELFF. The CDR3 DNA reads as TGTGCCAGCTCACCCCTCTCGGGACATTTGAACACCGGGGAGCTGTTTTTT.

The J gene is TRBJ2-7, the V gene TRBV18; D is unclear. V dropped 3 bases and J dropped 3 bases, with 21 bases sitting between them. CDR1 is KGHSH, CDR2 LQKENI, per germline. This CDR3 is built from 17 residues. CDR3 sequence reads: CASSPTYGPLTLYEQYF. In DNA form, the CDR3 reads TGTGCCAGCTCACCGACCTATGGACCACTAACCCTCTACGAGCAGTACTTC.

CDR3 in DNA: TGTGCCTGGAACAGGGGACCAGAAAAACTGTTTTTT. This translates into CAWNRGPEKLFF. This chain uses TRBV30 with TRBJ1-4, with 7 nucleotides matching TRBD1. Per germline, CDR1 GTSNPN and CDR2 SVGIG (reference sequence). V lost 4 bases and J lost 8; bases outside the gene matches: 4. This CDR3 spans 12 amino acids. The complete variable domain, with remaining parts taken from reference TRBV30 and TRBJ1-4, reads SQTIHQWPATLVQPVGSPLSLECTVEGTSNPNLYWYRQAAGRGLQLLFYSVGIGQISSEVPQNLSASRPQDRQFILSSKKLLLSDSGFYLCAWNRGPEKLFFGSGTQLSVL.

This clone occurred a few times. The chain couples TRBV30 to TRBJ1-1, with unresolved D. The CDR3 spans 15 residues. Per the germline V gene, CDR1 is GTSNPN and CDR2 is SVGIG (reference sequence). V lost 3 bases, J lost 2 bases, and 16 bases lay in between. DNA of the CDR3: TGTGCCTGGAGCCAAAAGGGAAGTGTTAACACTGAAGCTTTCTTT. Translating it yields CAWSQKGSVNTEAFF.

The chain has TRBV29-1 and TRBJ2-3; 11 nucleotides align to TRBD2. The CDR3 has 15 amino acids. Trimming cost V 7 bases and J 6 bases; bases outside gene matches: 12. CDR1 is SQVTM and CDR2 is ANQGSEA in the germline V gene. DNA for the CDR3: TGCAGCGCCGAAAAACTAGCGGGAGAAGGTGATACGCAGTATTTT. Its translation: CSAEKLAGEGDTQYF.

The chain combines TRBV5-5 with TRBJ1-4, with 8 bases fitting TRBD1. The CDR3 is made up of 15 amino acids. The V gene end was trimmed by 4 bases and the J gene end by 7 bases; junction bases not matched to a gene: 9. Germline assignment: CDR1 SGHKS and CDR2 YYEKEE (reference sequence). The chain's CDR3 is CASSRTGFDVEKLFF. CDR3 bases: TGTGCCAGCAGCCGGACAGGGTTCGATGTTGAAAAACTGTTTTTT.

CDR3 DNA sequence: TGTGCCAGCAGCGGCCGTCGGGGGGCCAACGTCCTGACTTTC. This translates into CASSGRRGANVLTF. V usage is TRBV9 and J usage is TRBJ2-6; no firm D call. Trimming shortened V by 3 bases and J by 4 bases, and 8 bases separated the two germline ends. Looked up from germline, CDR1 is SGDLS and CDR2 is YYNGEE. This CDR3 is built from 14 residues.

There are a few counts of this clone. The same CDR3 is also encoded by other DNA sequences in this sample. The chain recombines TRBV7-9 with TRBJ2-7; no reliable D call. Germline V CDR1 and CDR2: SEHNR, FQNEAQ (reference sequence). The CDR3 loop spans 13 amino acids. V lost 0 bases to trimming and J lost 2 bases, with 5 bases between them. CDR3 sequence: CASSLAGTYEQYF. The CDR3 DNA reads as TGTGCCAGCAGCTTAGCGGGTACCTACGAGCAGTACTTC.

The chain carries TRBV18 and TRBJ1-2, with a weak D call TRBD1 (6 bases). Germline CDR1 reads KGHSH; CDR2 reads LQKENI. This CDR3 region has 15 residues. Trimming took 2 bases from V and 0 from J, leaving 10 bases between them. The CDR3 nucleotides read TGTGCCAGCTCACCAGACAGGAACACTAACTATGGCTACACCTTC. Translated, it gives CASSPDRNTNYGYTF.

The chain couples TRBV18 to TRBJ1-1; 9 bases agree with TRBD1. Germline CDR1 KGHSH, CDR2 LQKENI. J was trimmed by 1 base and V by 0 bases; bases with no gene match: 6. The CDR3 contains 17 residues. The CDR3 nucleotides read TGTGCCAGCTCACCACCCGGGACAGGGAGGGAGAACACTGAAGCTTTCTTT. It codes for CASSPPGTGRENTEAFF.

The rearrangement joins TRBV21-1 to TRBJ2-7; the table's D call TRBD2 went unverified against the DNA. TRBV21-1 is a known pseudogene. The CDR3 is 15 amino acids. The CDR3 DNA reads as TGTGCCAGCACCGCTAGCGACTCGAGGTTATACGAGCAGTACTTC. Residues: CASTASDSRLYEQYF.